Shown below are 3 T cell receptor beta chains from a single sample sequenced in a study of Graves' ophthalmopathy and Graves' hyperthyroidism. RNA transcripts were the source from which TCR beta CDR3 regions were amplified. HTBI primers were used in a first-round RT-PCR, which preceded a second-round multiplex PCR. TCRdb redid the calling of the multiplex PCR reads with MiXCR, one entry per CDR3 protein. The data show a few hundred thousand distinct CDR3 sequences, about 18% seen once. The specimen sequenced was peripheral blood. Receptor source: an adult woman with stable Graves' hyperthyroidism.

This clonotype appeared many times. V and J are TRBV6-2 or TRBV6-3 and TRBJ2-5; 11 nucleotides line up with TRBD2. The ends lost 2 bases at V and 1 base at J; junction bases unmatched: 6. The germline V gene has CDR1 MNHEY and CDR2 SVGEGT. CDR3 length: 17 amino acids. The CDR3 sequence is CASSYVAGGPFQETQYF. The CDR3 DNA sequence: TGTGCCAGCAGTTACGTAGCGGGAGGGCCCTTCCAAGAGACCCAGTACTTC.

This clonotype showed up many times. This chain links TRBV27 with TRBJ2-7; D gene unclear. In germline, CDR1 is MNHEY, CDR2 SMNVEV (reference sequence). The CDR3 consists of 14 residues. V shed 6 bases and J shed 1 base, with 13 bases lying between them. The CDR3 DNA is TGTGCCAGCAGCCTGAGGCCGCAATCCTACGAGCAGTACTTC. It is translated as CASSLRPQSYEQYF.

The chain has TRBV7-6 and TRBJ1-1; D perhaps matches TRBD1 (6 bases). CDR3 size: 20 residues. V lost 1 base and J lost 0, with 24 bases in between. Germline V gene data show CDR1 as SGHVS and CDR2 as FNYEAQ. DNA for the CDR3: TGTGCCAGCAGCTTAGGCGGGGGGCACCGCCATGAGGGGTTGAACACTGAAGCTTTCTTT. It is translated as CASSLGGGHRHEGLNTEAFF.